These 27 T cell receptor beta chains were all obtained from the same sample, sequenced in a study of blood T cell repertoires in COVID-19. Only in-frame clones appear in the TCRdb table, and some are missing; sequencing was by immunoSEQ multiplex PCR. The profile shows approximately 150,000 clones, approximately 84% of them singletons. Sequenced input: peripheral blood. These receptors came from a woman of 80 years or more with COVID-19, enrolled during active disease.

This rearrangement joins TRBV7-2 to TRBJ2-5; weak D call: TRBD2 (6 bases). The CDR3 loop spans 14 amino acids. The ends were cut back, 5 bases at V and 2 bases at J, with 12 bases in the middle. CDR1 is SGHTA and CDR2 is FQGNSA in the germline V gene. This CDR3 reads CASSGFSGQETQYF. The CDR3 region has the DNA TGTGCCAGCAGCGGGTTTAGCGGTCAAGAGACCCAGTACTTC.

The rearrangement uses TRBV4-2 and TRBJ2-3; unclear D gene. Germline assignment: CDR1 LGHNA and CDR2 YNFKEQ. Trimming cost V 1 base and J 1 base, with 15 bases left between them. The CDR3 contains 17 residues. The CDR3 loop reads CASSQVRGTYRTDTQYF. CDR3 DNA sequence: TGTGCCAGCAGCCAAGTCCGAGGAACATACCGCACAGATACGCAGTATTTT.

This chain uses TRBV18 with TRBJ2-3; 9 positions agree with TRBD2. The CDR3 spans 16 residues. V was pared by 2 bases and J by 8 bases, with 11 bases of the junction left unmatched. CDR1 KGHSH and CDR2 LQKENI come from the germline V gene. The CDR3 bases are TGTGCCAGCTCACCAGTCGGGACTAGCATTTTGGGTACGCAGTATTTT. Its translation is CASSPVGTSILGTQYF. Full variable domain (outside the CDR3, taken from reference TRBV18 and TRBJ2-3): NAGVMQNPRHLVRRRGQEARLRCSPMKGHSHVYWYRQLPEEGLKFMVYLQKENIIDESGMPKERFSAEFPKEGPSILRIQQVVRGDSAAYFCASSPVGTSILGTQYFGPGTRLTVL.

This chain joins TRBV27 and TRBJ2-3, with 9 bases aligning to TRBD2. This CDR3 comprises 15 residues. The ends lost 6 bases at V and 2 bases at J; junction bases unmatched: 6. Germline CDR1 is MNHEY and CDR2 is SMNVEV (reference sequence). The CDR3 sequence is CASSILAGFTDTQYF. The CDR3 DNA reads TGTGCCAGCAGCATCCTAGCGGGATTCACAGATACGCAGTATTTT.

A remark on this clone: An end of the junction does not agree with germline; a read error may underlie this. V gene TRBV20-1 combines with J gene TRBJ1-2; 8 bases agree with TRBD1. The CDR3 loop spans 11 amino acids. The V gene's germline CDR1 is DFQATT and CDR2 SNEGSKA (reference sequence). The CDR3 reads CSASAQGVPAF. CDR3 sequence (DNA): TGCAGTGCTAGCGCACAGGGGGTGCCCGCCTTC.

This chain links TRBV4-3 with TRBJ2-3; 13 bases are a match to TRBD2. Trimming took 1 base from V and 4 from J; bases not matched to a gene: 5. CDR3 length: 17 residues. CDR1 is LGHNA, CDR2 YSLEER, per germline. CDR3 loop: CASSQGTSGGGSDTQYF. The CDR3 nucleotides are TGCGCCAGCAGCCAAGGAACTAGCGGGGGGGGATCAGATACGCAGTATTTT.

The genes are TRBV7-9 and TRBJ1-2, with D perhaps TRBD1 (6 bases). The CDR3 loop spans 14 amino acids. The germline V gene encodes CDR1 SEHNR and CDR2 FQNEAQ (reference sequence). Trimming cost V 3 bases and J 7 bases, with 15 bases left between them. CDR3 sequence reads: CASSFKGVGSGYTF. The CDR3, as DNA: TGTGCCAGCAGCTTTAAGGGGGTAGGGTCTGGCTACACCTTC.

The chain joins TRBV7-2 to TRBJ2-7, with TRBD2 as a possible D gene (6 bases). The CDR3 is 14 residues long. Germline-derived CDR1 and CDR2 are SGHTA and FQGNSA. Trimming left V 3 bases short and J 0 bases short, with 9 bases between. The CDR3 DNA reads as TGTGCCAGCAGCTTCGACGGGAGCTCCTACGAGCAGTACTTC. Encoded protein: CASSFDGSSYEQYF. The whole variable domain, filled in from reference TRBV7-2 and TRBJ2-7, reads GAGVSQSPSNKVTEKGKDVELRCDPISGHTALYWYRQSLGQGLEFLIYFQGNSAPDKSGLPSDRFSAERTGGSVSTLTIQRTQQEDSAVYLCASSFDGSSYEQYFGPGTRLTVT.

The gene calls are TRBV9 and TRBJ1-2; D is possibly TRBD1 (6 bases). The V and J ends lost 4 bases and 6 bases respectively, with 10 bases between them. The CDR3 extends over 12 amino acids. CDR1 and CDR2 (germline): SGDLS, YYNGEE. The CDR3 DNA reads TGTGCCAGCAGCTTACAGGGCAATGGCTACACCTTC. It encodes CASSLQGNGYTF.

This clone was seen a single time. This chain connects TRBV10-1 to TRBJ2-7; 7 bases agree with TRBD1. The CDR3 has 18 residues. The germline CDR1 and CDR2 sequences are WNHNN and SYGVQD (reference sequence). V dropped 0 bases and J dropped 0; count of bases not matched to a gene: 11. The CDR3 sequence is CASSESKRTGSISYEQYF. The CDR3 DNA reads TGCGCCAGCAGTGAGTCGAAGAGGACAGGTAGTATCTCCTACGAGCAGTACTTC.

The CDR3 loop is CASRWDRAYSPLHF. CDR3 nucleotide sequence: TGTGCCAGCAGGTGGGACAGGGCATATTCACCCCTCCACTTT. This sequence joins TRBV2 and TRBJ1-6, with 9 bases aligning to TRBD1. CDR3 length: 14 amino acids. J was trimmed by 8 bases and V by 6 bases; bases with no gene match: 5. Germline values: CDR1 SNHLY, CDR2 FYNNEI.

The V gene is TRBV11-1, the J gene TRBJ2-5, with D possibly matching TRBD1 (5 bases). Germline CDR1 is SGHAT and CDR2 is FQDESV (reference sequence). The CDR3 covers 15 residues. The V and J ends lost 3 bases and 9 bases respectively, with 20 bases between them. The CDR3 reads CASSLGPQEEVAQYF. The CDR3, as DNA: TGTGCCAGCAGCTTGGGGCCTCAAGAGGAAGTCGCCCAGTACTTC. Looking up the rest from reference TRBV11-1 and TRBJ2-5 gives the full variable domain: EAEVAQSPRYKITEKSQAVAFWCDPISGHATLYWYRQILGQGPELLVQFQDESVVDDSQLPKDRFSAERLKGVDSTLKIQPAELGDSAMYLCASSLGPQEEVAQYFGPGTRLLVL.

This clone came up once. V gene TRBV28 combines with J gene TRBJ1-2, with 9 bases identical to TRBD1. V dropped 7 bases and J dropped 5; count of bases not matched to a gene: 17. The V gene's germline CDR1 is MDHEN and CDR2 SYDVKM. The CDR3 consists of 17 residues. The CDR3, as DNA: TGTGCCAGCACCCTTTCGGGTACAGGGGGCGAATTATATGGCTACACCTTC. It translates to CASTLSGTGGELYGYTF.

This clone has a single count. V and J are TRBV10-3 and TRBJ2-1, with D uncertain. The CDR3 spans 12 residues. Germline lookup yields CDR1 ENHRY and CDR2 SYGVKD. Trimming left V 4 bases short and J 8 bases short, with 9 bases between. The chain's CDR3 is CAISAIFHEQFF. The CDR3 nucleotides are TGTGCCATCAGTGCTATTTTCCATGAGCAGTTCTTC.

This sequence joins TRBV3-1 (or the pseudogene TRBV3-2) and TRBJ1-4; a possible D gene is TRBD1 (5 bases). Germline CDR1 LGHDT, CDR2 YNNKEL (reference sequence). This CDR3 contains 15 residues. The V end was cut by 3 bases, the J end by 8 bases, with 16 bases between. The CDR3 DNA reads as TGTGCCAGCAGCCACCCACCCGGGGGAGGGGAAAAACTGTTTTTT. This encodes CASSHPPGGGEKLFF.

This chain connects TRBV11-2 to TRBJ2-1; the D gene is possibly TRBD2 (6 bases). CDR1 and CDR2 from the germline V gene are SGHAT and FQNNGV. Trimming took off 5 bases at V and 0 bases at J, with 11 bases between the two ends. The CDR3 totals 15 residues. This CDR3 is CASSPTAGSYNEQFF. CDR3 sequence (DNA): TGTGCCAGCAGCCCTACAGCGGGCTCCTACAATGAGCAGTTCTTC.

The chain recombines TRBV11-2 with TRBJ1-3, with TRBD1 matching over 7 bases. The V and J ends lost 4 bases and 5 bases, in that order; junction bases with no gene match: 5. Germline V gene lookup returns CDR1 SGHAT and CDR2 FQNNGV. The CDR3 is 14 residues long. The CDR3 bases are TGTGCCAGCAGCTCCCCGAGGGGGCGAAACACCATATATTTT. Translation gives CASSSPRGRNTIYF.

The rearrangement joins TRBV2 to TRBJ2-7, with 11 nucleotides matching TRBD2. The length of the CDR3 is 17 residues. The V and J ends lost 5 bases and 6 bases, in that order; junction bases with no gene match: 15. Germline V lookup: CDR1 SNHLY, CDR2 FYNNEI. CDR3 coding DNA: TGTGCCAGCAGTTCCCGACCGGGTAGCGGGAGGGCCCGCGAGCAGTACTTC. Translated: CASSSRPGSGRAREQYF.

This chain connects TRBV5-1 to TRBJ1-1; a weak D match, TRBD1 (6 bases). CDR3 size: 15 residues. The V and J ends lost 3 bases and 1 base respectively, with 13 bases between them. Per the germline V gene, CDR1 is SGHRS and CDR2 is YFSETQ. The DNA of the CDR3 is TGCGCCAGCAGCTCTTACGGGACAACGAACACTGAAGCTTTCTTT. This codes for CASSSYGTTNTEAFF.

The chain is built from TRBV6-2 or TRBV6-3 and TRBJ2-3; the D gene is possibly TRBD2 (7 bases). Trimming removed 0 bases from V and 1 base from J, with 14 bases in between. The CDR3 runs 17 residues. Germline V CDR1 and CDR2: MNHEY, SVGEGT. The CDR3 DNA follows: TGTGCCAGCAGTTACTCGGGGCGGGGGCCACGCACAGATACGCAGTATTTT. It yields the protein CASSYSGRGPRTDTQYF.

The chain couples TRBV12-5 to TRBJ2-1; TRBD2 agrees at 15 bases. With V trimmed by 2 bases and J by 0 bases, 8 bases remained unmatched. The CDR3 totals 20 residues. The germline V gene encodes CDR1 LGHNT and CDR2 FRNRAP. The CDR3 DNA sequence: TGTGCTAGTGGTTTGTCTGGACTAGCGGGAGGGCGAAGCTCCTACAATGAGCAGTTCTTC. This sequence encodes CASGLSGLAGGRSSYNEQFF.

This clone was recorded only once. V and J are TRBV5-1 and TRBJ2-7; D might be TRBD2 (5 bases). CDR1 and CDR2 (germline): SGHRS, YFSETQ. Trimming took off 4 bases at V and 6 bases at J, with 17 bases between the two ends. This CDR3 comprises 14 residues. The CDR3 nucleotides read TGCGCCAGCAGCATGGTCCTCGGGGTAGGCGAGCAGTACTTC. Encoded protein: CASSMVLGVGEQYF.

This clone occurred once. This chain connects TRBV5-1 to TRBJ2-7; D may be TRBD2 (5 bases). The CDR3 runs 13 residues. V was clipped by 2 bases and J by 4 bases, with 10 bases between them. CDR1 is SGHRS, CDR2 YFSETQ, per germline. The CDR3 DNA reads TGCGCCAGCAGCTTTATCGGGGAGTACGAGCAGTACTTC. Its translation: CASSFIGEYEQYF.

The rearrangement links TRBV6-1 to TRBJ2-3, with a tentative D call TRBD2 (6 bases). This CDR3 is 20 amino acids long. Germline loops: CDR1 MNHNS, CDR2 SASEGT. The germline V and J ends were trimmed by 4 bases and 2 bases, with 28 bases remaining between them. The CDR3 reads CASSGRIREQRRAHTDTQYF. The CDR3 nucleotides read TGTGCCAGCAGTGGAAGGATTCGGGAGCAAAGACGGGCCCACACAGATACGCAGTATTTT.

This sequence joins TRBV11-3 and TRBJ2-3; 12 bases align to TRBD2. Trimming at V came to 4 bases and at J to 4 bases, leaving 3 bases not matched to a gene. Per the germline V gene, CDR1 is SGHNT and CDR2 is YENEEA. The CDR3 covers 15 residues. The CDR3 bases are TGTGCCAGCAGCTCTAGCGGGGGGGCGGCAGATACGCAGTATTTT. Translation gives CASSSSGGAADTQYF.

The chain uses TRBV3-1 (or the pseudogene TRBV3-2) and TRBJ1-2; 10 nucleotides line up with TRBD1. V dropped 3 bases and J dropped 8; count of bases not matched to a gene: 6. CDR1 and CDR2 from the germline V gene are LGHDT and YNNKEL (reference sequence). The CDR3 loop spans 14 amino acids. CDR3 coding DNA: TGTGCCAGCAGCCAGTTGACAGGGGGCCTCGGCTACACCTTC. It translates to CASSQLTGGLGYTF.

The CDR3 DNA reads TGTGCCAGTAGCCTACTAGCGGGGCTACAAGAGACCCAGTACTTC. Amino acid sequence: CASSLLAGLQETQYF. The V gene is TRBV19, the J gene TRBJ2-5; TRBD2 aligns across 10 bases. The CDR3 spans 15 residues. Germline V gene lookup returns CDR1 LNHDA and CDR2 SQIVND (reference sequence). V dropped 6 bases and J dropped 2; count of bases not matched to a gene: 6.